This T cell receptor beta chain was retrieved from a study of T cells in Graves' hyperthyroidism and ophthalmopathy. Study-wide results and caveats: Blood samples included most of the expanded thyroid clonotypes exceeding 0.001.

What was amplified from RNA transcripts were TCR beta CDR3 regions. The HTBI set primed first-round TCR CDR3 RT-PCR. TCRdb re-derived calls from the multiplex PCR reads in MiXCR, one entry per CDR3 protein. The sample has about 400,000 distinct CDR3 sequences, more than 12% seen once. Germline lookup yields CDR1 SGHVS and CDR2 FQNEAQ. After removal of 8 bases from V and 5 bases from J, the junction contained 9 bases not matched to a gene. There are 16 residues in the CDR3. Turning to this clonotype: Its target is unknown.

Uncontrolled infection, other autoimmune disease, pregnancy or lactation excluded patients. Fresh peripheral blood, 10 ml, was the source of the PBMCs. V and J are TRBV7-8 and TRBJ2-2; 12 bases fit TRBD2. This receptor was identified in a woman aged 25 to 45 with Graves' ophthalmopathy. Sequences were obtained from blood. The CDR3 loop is CASGELAGGLTGELFF. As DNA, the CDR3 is TGTGCCAGCGGCGAACTAGCGGGGGGCCTTACCGGGGAGCTGTTTTTT.